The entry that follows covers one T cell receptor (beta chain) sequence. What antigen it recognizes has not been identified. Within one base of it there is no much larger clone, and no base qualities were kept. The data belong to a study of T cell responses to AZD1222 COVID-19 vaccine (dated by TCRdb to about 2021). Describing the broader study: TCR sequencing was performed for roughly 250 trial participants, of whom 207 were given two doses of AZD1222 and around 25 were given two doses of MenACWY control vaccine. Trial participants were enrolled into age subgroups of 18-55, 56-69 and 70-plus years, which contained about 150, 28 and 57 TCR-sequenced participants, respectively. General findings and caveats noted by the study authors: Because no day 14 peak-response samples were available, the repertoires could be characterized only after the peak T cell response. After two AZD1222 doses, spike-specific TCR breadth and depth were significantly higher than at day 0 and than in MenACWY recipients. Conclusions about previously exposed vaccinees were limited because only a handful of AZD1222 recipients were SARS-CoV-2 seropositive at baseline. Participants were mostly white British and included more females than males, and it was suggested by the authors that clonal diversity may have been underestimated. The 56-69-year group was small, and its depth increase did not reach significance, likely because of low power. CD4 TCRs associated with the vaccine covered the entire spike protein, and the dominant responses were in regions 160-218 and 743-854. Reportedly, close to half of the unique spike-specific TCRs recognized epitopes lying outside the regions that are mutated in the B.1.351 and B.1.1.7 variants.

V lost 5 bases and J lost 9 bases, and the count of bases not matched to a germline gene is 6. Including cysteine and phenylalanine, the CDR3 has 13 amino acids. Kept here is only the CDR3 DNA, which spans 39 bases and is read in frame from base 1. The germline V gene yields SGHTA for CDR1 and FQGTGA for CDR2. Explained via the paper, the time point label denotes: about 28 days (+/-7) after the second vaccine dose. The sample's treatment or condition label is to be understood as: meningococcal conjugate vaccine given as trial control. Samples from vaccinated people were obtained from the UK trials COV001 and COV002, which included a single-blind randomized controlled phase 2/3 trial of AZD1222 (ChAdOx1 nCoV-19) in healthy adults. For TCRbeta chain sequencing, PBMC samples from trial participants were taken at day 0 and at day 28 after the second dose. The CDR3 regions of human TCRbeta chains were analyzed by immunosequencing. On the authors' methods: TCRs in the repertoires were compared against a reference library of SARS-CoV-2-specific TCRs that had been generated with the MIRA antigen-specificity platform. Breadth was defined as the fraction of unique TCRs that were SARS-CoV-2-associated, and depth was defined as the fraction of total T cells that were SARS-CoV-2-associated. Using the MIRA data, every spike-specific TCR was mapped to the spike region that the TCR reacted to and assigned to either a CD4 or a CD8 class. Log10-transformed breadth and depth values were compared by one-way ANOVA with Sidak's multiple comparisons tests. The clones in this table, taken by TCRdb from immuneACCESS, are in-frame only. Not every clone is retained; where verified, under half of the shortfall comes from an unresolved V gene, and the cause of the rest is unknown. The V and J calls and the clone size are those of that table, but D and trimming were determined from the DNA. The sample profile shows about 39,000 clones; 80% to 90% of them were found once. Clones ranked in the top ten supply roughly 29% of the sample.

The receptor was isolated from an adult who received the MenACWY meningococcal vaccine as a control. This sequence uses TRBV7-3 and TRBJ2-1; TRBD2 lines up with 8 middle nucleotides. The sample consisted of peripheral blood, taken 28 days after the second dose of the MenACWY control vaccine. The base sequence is TGTGCCAGCAGCCTCTGGGCGGGAGGTGAGCAGTTCTTC. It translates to CASSLWAGGEQFF.